The present entry profiles one T cell receptor beta chain with its context. This sample is part of a study of T cells in Graves' hyperthyroidism and ophthalmopathy. The germline CDR1 and CDR2 sequences are LNHNV and YYDKDF (reference sequence). Trimming stripped 2 bases from V and 3 bases from J, with 11 bases between. The CDR3 has 16 residues. Researchers amplified the TCR beta CDR3 regions from RNA transcripts. The study used the HTBI primer set for a first-round RT-PCR of the TCR CDR3. Each CDR3 protein is one row after TCRdb ran MiXCR on the multiplex PCR reads. The table has about 500,000 distinct CDR3 sequences, 16% seen once; the top ten hold around 19%.

V and J are TRBV15 and TRBJ1-6; the D is unclear. Sequences were obtained from blood. The clonotype was recovered from a woman under 30 with Graves' hyperthyroidism. The DNA for the CDR3 is TGTGCCACCAGCAGAACCCCGCAAGACTATAATTCACCCCTCCACTTT. Encoded protein: CATSRTPQDYNSPLHF.